The rows below give T cell receptor beta chains drawn from one sample of a study of CD8+CD57+ T cells in acquired aplastic anemia. TCRdb itself ran the reads through MiXCR, one entry per CDR3 protein. Among about 200,000 distinct CDR3 sequences listed, approximately 65% were seen once. Sequencing used sorted CD4+, CD8+, or CD8+CD57+ T cells (not recorded which) from PBMCs. The receptors shown here come from a human donor with aplastic anemia. Both conserved end residues are part of each CDR3. The D gene is left open where the match is weak. The size of a clone is reported for some rows only, either as once, few or many, or as a class for expanded clones.

>NA|TRBD2|16|TRBV7-8|TRBJ2-7
CASSAGGGAGSYEQYF
TGTGCCAGCAGTGCCGGCGGGGGAGCGGGGTCGTACGAGCAGTACTTC
>NA|NA|13|TRBV20-1|TRBJ2-2
CSARVGGAGELFF
TGCAGTGCTAGAGTGGGGGGGGCAGGGGAGCTGTTTTTT
>NA|NA|15|TRBV19|TRBJ1-2
CASSLGSRGGYGYTF
TGTGCCAGTAGTTTGGGATCGCGCGGGGGTTATGGCTACACCTTC
>few|NA|14|TRBV24-1|TRBJ2-2
CATRGREETGELFF
TGTGCCACCCGAGGAAGGGAGGAGACCGGGGAGCTGTTTTTT
>NA|NA|14|TRBV15|TRBJ1-1
CATSSFTGGTEAFF
TGTGCCACCAGCAGTTTTACGGGGGGCACTGAAGCTTTCTTT
>NA|TRBD2|13|TRBV20-1|TRBJ2-7
CSAWTSGSFEQYF
TGCAGTGCCTGGACTAGCGGGAGTTTCGAGCAGTACTTC
>NA|TRBD1|14|TRBV24-1|TRBJ2-5
CATSDNRGPETQYF
TGTGCCACCAGTGACAACAGGGGGCCAGAGACCCAGTACTTC
>NA|NA|13|TRBV5-6|TRBJ1-1
CASSSQALTEAFF
TGTGCCAGCAGCTCACAGGCCCTCACTGAAGCTTTCTTT
>many|NA|15|TRBV28|TRBJ1-1
CASSSNRVVNTEAFF
TGTGCCAGCAGTTCGAACAGGGTCGTCAACACTGAAGCTTTCTTT
>NA|NA|13|TRBV5-1|TRBJ2-1
CASSFGFDDEQFF
TGCGCCAGCAGCTTCGGTTTTGACGATGAGCAGTTCTTC
>once|NA|13|TRBV5-1|TRBJ1-2
CASSLGTTGGYTF
TGCGCCAGCAGCCTGGGGACGACGGGTGGCTACACCTTC
>NA|TRBD2|14|TRBV10-2|TRBJ2-2
CASGWEGSTGELFF
TGCGCCAGCGGGTGGGAGGGCTCCACCGGGGAGCTGTTTTTT